One sample yielded the 7 T cell receptor beta chains listed below, sequenced in a study of T cell repertoires in cytomegalovirus infection. TCRdb passed the reads through MiXCR, listing each CDR3 protein once. The table lists 45,000 to 55,000 distinct CDR3 sequences, roughly 18% of them singletons. No cognate antigen is known for these TCRs. The starting material was CD8+ T cells from cultured PBMCs, obtained from culture after CMV antigen stimulation. The receptors derive from a human donor in good health (CMV status not recorded). Some clones in this sample may be carry-over from other donors' samples.

The table lists this clonotype with many counts. The J gene is TRBJ2-1, the V gene TRBV7-2; tentative D call: TRBD2 (5 bases). Trimming shortened V by 1 base and J by 7 bases, and 14 bases separated the two germline ends. This CDR3 is built from 15 residues. CDR1 is SGHTA, CDR2 FQGNSA, per germline. This CDR3 is CASSLDGNGANEQFF. CDR3 sequence (DNA): TGTGCCAGCAGCTTAGACGGGAACGGAGCTAATGAGCAGTTCTTC.

This clonotype was seen a few times. The chain employs TRBV5-4 and TRBJ1-1; D gene ambiguous. CDR1 is SGHNT and CDR2 is YYREEE in the germline V gene (reference sequence). V shed 7 bases and J shed 1 base, with 5 bases lying between them. The CDR3 sequence is 11 residues long. The CDR3 here is CASGRNTEAFF. The CDR3 DNA sequence: TGTGCCAGCGGGAGGAACACTGAAGCTTTCTTT. Variable domain in full (rest from reference TRBV5-4 and TRBJ1-1): ETGVTQSPTHLIKTRGQQVTLRCSSQSGHNTVSWYQQALGQGPQFIFQYYREEENGRGNFPPRFSGLQFPNYSSELNVNALELDDSALYLCASGRNTEAFFGQGTRLTVV.

In this sample, this clonotype turned up a few times. The chain couples TRBV4-3 to TRBJ2-1; possibly TRBD2 for D (5 bases). The germline V gene encodes CDR1 LGHNA and CDR2 YSLEER. Trimming took 5 bases from V and 6 from J, leaving 11 bases between them. The CDR3 has 13 amino acids. CDR3 nucleotide sequence: TGCGCCAGCAGCGTGACCGCGGGCAATGAGCAGTTCTTC. Protein product: CASSVTAGNEQFF.

V and J are TRBV4-3 and TRBJ1-6; a possible D gene is TRBD1 (6 bases). The germline gives CDR1 LGHNA, CDR2 YSLEER. Trimming left V 3 bases short and J 4 bases short, with 7 bases between. This CDR3 region has 14 residues. The CDR3 protein is CASSQDSYNSPLHF. In nucleotides, the CDR3 is TGCGCCAGCAGCCAGGACAGTTATAATTCACCCCTCCACTTT.

The chain couples TRBV3-1 to TRBJ1-1, with TRBD1 as a possible D gene (5 bases). This CDR3 has 14 residues. The germline V gene has CDR1 LGHDT and CDR2 YNNKEL (reference sequence). The V end was cut by 0 bases, the J end by 3 bases, with 8 bases between. CDR3 sequence: CASSQDREDTEAFF. The CDR3 DNA sequence: TGTGCCAGCAGCCAAGACAGGGAGGACACTGAAGCTTTCTTT. Full variable domain (missing parts from reference TRBV3-1 and TRBJ1-1): DTAVSQTPKYLVTQMGNDKSIKCEQNLGHDTMYWYKQDSKKFLKIMFSYNNKELIINETVPNRFSPKSPDKAHLNLHINSLELGDSAVYFCASSQDREDTEAFFGQGTRLTVV.

This sequence joins TRBV27 and TRBJ1-1, with D possibly TRBD1 on 5 matching bases. V lost 10 bases to trimming and J lost 1 base, with 16 bases between them. Germline V gene sequence: CDR1 MNHEY, CDR2 SMNVEV (reference sequence). This CDR3 has 14 residues. The CDR3 reads CANRLTGENTEAFF. CDR3 nucleotide sequence: TGTGCCAACAGGCTAACAGGAGAGAACACTGAAGCTTTCTTT.

The rearrangement links TRBV27 to TRBJ2-3, with 10 bases identical to TRBD2. The germline gives CDR1 MNHEY, CDR2 SMNVEV (reference sequence). The J segment lost 2 bases and the V segment lost 3 bases, leaving 5 bases of the junction unmatched. The CDR3 sequence is 16 residues long. CDR3 residues: CASSFRTSGYTDTQYF. The CDR3 bases are TGTGCCAGCAGTTTCCGGACTAGCGGATACACAGATACGCAGTATTTT.